Sequencing of this TCR beta chain was carried out in a study of cytomegalovirus exposure and HLA in healthy donors. Study findings and constraints: Most CMV-associated TCR beta chains were later found to appear HLA-restricted. Rarity characterized most TCR sequences, yet some public TCRs appeared in many donors.

Notes on this clone: The antigen is undetermined.

In germline, CDR1 is SNHLY, CDR2 FYNNEI. CDR3 size: 13 residues. V gave up 8 bases and J gave up 2 bases; unmatched junction bases: 5. Researchers ran the PCR with 60 Vbeta and 13 Jbeta primers. Clones were read by immunoSEQ multiplex PCR, and TCRdb kept only the in-frame ones, dropping some. This table holds approximately 190,000 clones, roughly nine tenths found once. This TCR derives from a boy between 2 and 10 years old in good health and CMV-seronegative. Sequencing was performed on PBMCs. The gene calls are TRBV2 and TRBJ2-5; TRBD1 matches at 7 bases. CDR3 in DNA: TGTGCCAGCTACCGGGACAGACAAGAGACCCAGTACTTC. It specifies CASYRDRQETQYF.